These T cell receptor beta chains were read from a single sample in a study of T cell repertoires in cytomegalovirus infection. TCRdb re-called the reads through MiXCR, storing one row per CDR3 protein. Of about 180,000 distinct CDR3 sequences in the sample, approximately 15% were seen once. Sequencing was performed on PBMCs. The receptors come from a human donor in good health (CMV status not recorded). Some clones in this sample may be carry-over from other donors' samples. The CDR3 runs from the conserved cysteine through the conserved F or W. Each record gives: D gene, clone size, V gene, CDR3 length, J gene, CDR3 DNA, CDR3 protein. D genes are given only for firm matches. Expanded clones get a size class; other rows say once, few or many, or leave the size out.

>-|many|TRBV6-1|11|TRBJ2-7
TGTGCCAGCAGTTTGGGGATCGAGCAGTACTTC
CASSLGIEQYF
>-|few|TRBV14|11|TRBJ2-3
TGTGCCAGCAGCCAACTGAATACGCAGTATTTT
CASSQLNTQYF
>-|many|TRBV27|12|TRBJ1-2
TGTGCCAGCAGGACGGATTACTATGGCTACACCTTC
CASRTDYYGYTF
>TRBD2|-|TRBV19|15|TRBJ2-1
TGTGCCAGTAGTATTCGGACTAGCGGGGTCAATGAGCAGTTCTTC
CASSIRTSGVNEQFF
>TRBD2|-|TRBV6-5|14|TRBJ2-5
TGTGCCAGCACCTTAGCGGGAGGGGCGGATACCCAGTACTTC
CASTLAGGADTQYF
>-|few|TRBV20-1|13|TRBJ2-7
TGCAGTGCTAGATGGGTAGGGTCCGACGAGCAGTACTTC
CSARWVGSDEQYF
>TRBD2|-|TRBV6-2/TRBV6-3|15|TRBJ2-3
TGTGCCAGCAGTCCCAGCGGGATAAGGACAGATACGCAGTATTTT
CASSPSGIRTDTQYF
>-|-|TRBV6-2/TRBV6-3|12|TRBJ2-7
TGTGCCAGCAGTCCCTCGAATGGGGAGCAGTACTTC
CASSPSNGEQYF
>-|-|TRBV7-9|15|TRBJ1-1
TGTGCCAGCAGCTCCCGAGGAGGGGGAAACACTGAAGCTTTCTTT
CASSSRGGGNTEAFF
>-|-|TRBV29-1|18|TRBJ2-7
TGCAGCGTTGAGGGGCCCCGGACAAGTGAAGGGGTACTCTACGAGCAGTACTTC
CSVEGPRTSEGVLYEQYF
>-|-|TRBV7-2|15|TRBJ2-7
TGTGCCAGCAGCTTAGTATCGGGAGAGCATTACGAGCAGTACTTC
CASSLVSGEHYEQYF
>TRBD2|-|TRBV5-1|17|TRBJ2-3
TGCGCCAGCAGCTTGATTCTAGCGGGAGTAAGCACAGATACGCAGTATTTT
CASSLILAGVSTDTQYF
>-|few|TRBV3-1|14|TRBJ1-1
TGTGCCAGCAGCCAAGGAAAACCCTACACTGAAGCTTTCTTT
CASSQGKPYTEAFF
>TRBD2|-|TRBV5-6|13|TRBJ2-1
TGTGCCAGCAGCCTTGGGACTAGAGATGAGCAGTTCTTC
CASSLGTRDEQFF
>-|-|TRBV20-1|11|TRBJ2-4
TGCAATGCCCCCCGGCAGGGGCATCAGTACTTC
CNAPRQGHQYF
>TRBD1|-|TRBV7-3|14|TRBJ2-7
TGTGCCAGCAGCTTAAGCGCAGGGGGCTACGAGCAGTACTTC
CASSLSAGGYEQYF
>TRBD1|-|TRBV3-1|15|TRBJ2-1
TGTGCCAGCAGCCAAGGGACAGGGGACTACAATGAGCAGTTCTTC
CASSQGTGDYNEQFF
>TRBD2|many|TRBV7-2|16|TRBJ2-7
TGTGCCAGCAGCTTAGAAGGCCTAGCGGGGTCCTACGAGCAGTACTTC
CASSLEGLAGSYEQYF
>TRBD2|few|TRBV19|15|TRBJ2-2
TGTGCCAGTAGTAGCGGGAGACCGAACATCGGGGAGCTGTTTTTT
CASSSGRPNIGELFF
>TRBD1|-|TRBV7-1|15|TRBJ1-2
TGTGCCAGCAGCCCGACAGGGCGGGGGACTGATGGCTACACCTTC
CASSPTGRGTDGYTF
>TRBD1|many|TRBV20-1|13|TRBJ2-5
TGCAGTGCGGACCCGGGACAGCAAGAGACCCAGTACTTC
CSADPGQQETQYF
>-|many|TRBV27|16|TRBJ2-1
TGTGCCAGCAGTTCCAACAGGGATTTAATCTACAATGAGCAGTTCTTC
CASSSNRDLIYNEQFF
>-|many|TRBV28|12|TRBJ1-1
TGTGCCAGCAAAGCCGTGAACACTGAAGCTTTCTTT
CASKAVNTEAFF
>-|many|TRBV7-2|13|TRBJ2-2
TGTGCCAGCAGACCGTCGAACACCGGGGAGCTGTTTTTT
CASRPSNTGELFF
>-|-|TRBV7-9|12|TRBJ1-2
TGTGCCAGCAGCTTTGGGGTTGAGGGCTACACCTTC
CASSFGVEGYTF
>-|-|TRBV27|15|TRBJ1-5
TGTGCCAGCAGTTTAGAGGGGATCGCTAATCAGCCCCAGCATTTT
CASSLEGIANQPQHF
>-|many|TRBV7-2|15|TRBJ2-7
TGTGCCAGCAGCTTAGGCGCAGACCCGCGGGACGAGCAGTACTTC
CASSLGADPRDEQYF
>TRBD1|many|TRBV7-2|15|TRBJ1-2
TGTGCCAGCAGCCCATTTCCCGGGACAGCCTATGGCTACACCTTC
CASSPFPGTAYGYTF
>TRBD1|-|TRBV10-3|15|TRBJ2-1
TGTGCCATCAGCCCATCCGGACAGGATCACAATGAGCAGTTCTTC
CAISPSGQDHNEQFF